This T cell receptor (beta chain) was found in a study of blood T cell repertoires in COVID-19. TCRdb's copy holds only in-frame clones and misses some; the assay was immunoSEQ multiplex PCR. The sample has about 300,000 clones; approximately 86% are singletons. This clone was detected once. The CDR3 consists of 16 residues. Germline V gene sequence: CDR1 LNHDA, CDR2 SQIVND (reference sequence). Between the trimmed V and J ends, which lost 3 bases and 8 bases, there was a span of 22 bases. V and J are TRBV19 and TRBJ1-2; D is uncertain. The sequencing input was peripheral blood. The TCR comes from a man between 70 and 80 years old with acute or convalescent COVID-19. CDR3 sequence (DNA): TGTGCCAGTAGTATTTGGACGGTTGACGGGGTGATGGGCTACACCTTC. As protein: CASSIWTVDGVMGYTF.